The 27 T cell receptor beta chains below were found in one sample sequenced in a study of Ad26.COV2.S vaccination and SARS-CoV-2 variants (dated by TCRdb to the early 2020s). This sample's treatment or condition label indicates: roughly 19 received Ad26.COV2.S at low or high dose, single or two shots; about 5 received placebo; per-sample allocation not given. For vaccine and placebo recipients, the sequenced repertoires came from samples collected on day 63 after the first injection. The library was generated by the immunoSEQ multiplex PCR assay. TCRdb obtained this table from immuneACCESS and retained in-frame rearrangements with V and J assigned. These tables miss some clones; where compared with another copy, unresolved V genes account for less than half of the shortfall, and the remainder is unexplained. The sample has around 350,000 clones on record, roughly 84% of them singletons. Of the sample, 3% to 4% falls within the top ten clones.

The sequences come from peripheral blood, collected in a trial of Ad26.COV2.S vaccine versus placebo. The receptors originated from a person aged 18-65 years who received the Ad26.COV2.S COVID-19 vaccine or a placebo.

The chain combines TRBV19 with TRBJ2-7; possibly TRBD1 for D (6 bases). The V gene lost 8 bases and the J gene lost 7 bases, with 15 bases spanning the gap. The CDR3 has 12 amino acids. From germline, CDR1 is LNHDA and CDR2 SQIVND (reference sequence). CDR3 nucleotide sequence: TGTGCCAGTGAAGGACAGAGAGGGGAGCAGTACTTC. This gives the protein CASEGQRGEQYF. Filled out from reference TRBV19 and TRBJ2-7, the complete variable domain reads DGGITQSPKYLFRKEGQNVTLSCEQNLNHDAMYWYRQDPGQGLRLIYYSQIVNDFQKGDIAEGYSVSREKKESFPLTVTSAQKNPTAFYLCASEGQRGEQYFGPGTRLTVT.

The chain is built from TRBV18 and TRBJ2-2, with 7 bases lining up with TRBD2. This CDR3 has 15 amino acids. The V and J ends lost 4 bases and 0 bases, in that order; junction bases with no gene match: 2. CDR1 is KGHSH, CDR2 LQKENI, per germline. CDR3 region: CASSRGTTNTGELFF. The CDR3 region has the DNA TGTGCCAGCTCACGAGGGACTACGAACACCGGGGAGCTGTTTTTT.

The V gene is TRBV11-3, the J gene TRBJ2-7; the match to TRBD2 covers 9 bases. V shed 1 base, J shed 10 bases, and the junction held 8 bases outside the gene matches. CDR3 size: 14 residues. Per the germline V gene, CDR1 is SGHNT and CDR2 is YENEEA. The CDR3 nucleotides are TGTGCCAGCAGCTTAGGGCCGGTAGCGGGGGAACAGTACTTC. Its protein is CASSLGPVAGEQYF.

This clone was counted once. The V call is TRBV13, the J call TRBJ2-7, with 8 bases fitting TRBD2. The CDR3 spans 15 residues. The J segment lost 0 bases and the V segment lost 0 bases, leaving 1 base of the junction unmatched. From germline, CDR1 is PRHDT and CDR2 FYEKMQ (reference sequence). CDR3 protein: CASSLGRGVSYEQYF. CDR3 bases: TGTGCCAGCAGCTTAGGGCGGGGGGTCTCCTACGAGCAGTACTTC.

The V call is TRBV7-9, the J call TRBJ2-1; D not resolved. The CDR3 consists of 13 residues. Deletions cut 5 bases from V and 5 bases from J, with 10 bases between. In germline, CDR1 is SEHNR, CDR2 FQNEAQ (reference sequence). CDR3 in amino acids: CASSTDPNNEQFF. CDR3 DNA: TGTGCCAGCAGCACGGACCCGAACAATGAGCAGTTCTTC.

V gene TRBV27 combines with J gene TRBJ2-3; 7 bases align to TRBD2. CDR3 length: 16 amino acids. Germline loops: CDR1 MNHEY, CDR2 SMNVEV (reference sequence). The ends lost 8 bases at V and 3 bases at J; junction bases unmatched: 14. CDR3 loop: CASRNSIGRVTDTQYF. CDR3 nucleotide sequence: TGTGCCAGCCGTAACTCCATAGGGAGGGTTACAGATACGCAGTATTTT.

V is TRBV30 and J is TRBJ1-6, with D maybe TRBD1 (5 bases). CDR3 size: 14 residues. Trimming stripped 1 base from V and 8 bases from J, with 12 bases between. The germline CDR1 and CDR2 sequences are GTSNPN and SVGIG (reference sequence). This CDR3 reads CAWSGGGKDSPLHF. In DNA, the CDR3 is TGTGCCTGGAGTGGCGGGGGTAAGGATTCACCCCTCCACTTT.

This clone was counted only a few times. The V and J genes are TRBV7-2 and TRBJ2-3; D is perhaps TRBD2 (6 bases). Germline assignment: CDR1 SGHTA and CDR2 FQGNSA. Trimming pared 4 bases from V and 3 bases from J, leaving 14 bases between. The CDR3 contains 15 residues. The CDR3 is CASSSTGGETDTQYF. CDR3 DNA: TGTGCCAGCAGCTCCACGGGCGGGGAAACAGATACGCAGTATTTT.

The rearrangement joins TRBV19 to TRBJ1-2; D gene unclear. The CDR3 covers 14 residues. Germline CDR1 LNHDA, CDR2 SQIVND (reference sequence). V was pared by 7 bases and J by 7 bases, with 19 bases between. CDR3: CASTWTLRSSGYTF. The CDR3 DNA reads TGTGCCAGTACTTGGACTCTCCGCAGCAGTGGCTACACCTTC. The full variable domain, rest sourced from reference TRBV19 and TRBJ1-2, is DGGITQSPKYLFRKEGQNVTLSCEQNLNHDAMYWYRQDPGQGLRLIYYSQIVNDFQKGDIAEGYSVSREKKESFPLTVTSAQKNPTAFYLCASTWTLRSSGYTFGSGTRLTVV.

The count of this clone is one. This chain joins TRBV27 and TRBJ1-2; 8 bases agree with TRBD1. CDR3 size: 17 residues. After removal of 2 bases from V and 4 bases from J, the junction contained 12 bases not matched to a gene. Germline CDR1 reads MNHEY; CDR2 reads SMNVEV (reference sequence). The CDR3 region is CASSLAGTGETSYGYTF. CDR3 DNA: TGTGCCAGCAGTTTAGCCGGGACAGGCGAAACTTCCTATGGCTACACCTTC.

The rearrangement joins TRBV11-2 to TRBJ2-5, with TRBD2 matching over 11 bases. V lost 5 bases to trimming and J lost 5 bases; unmatched junction nucleotides: 16. The CDR3 is made up of 18 amino acids. CDR1 and CDR2 (germline): SGHAT, FQNNGV. The DNA for the CDR3 is TGTGCCAGCAGCGAAACTTCCCTTAGCGGGGGGGCCCGTGAGACCCAGTACTTC. Translating it yields CASSETSLSGGARETQYF.

V gene TRBV5-3 combines with J gene TRBJ2-4, with D perhaps TRBD1 (5 bases). TRBV5-3 is placed among ORFs of uncertain function. V was cut by 2 bases and J by 9 bases, with 12 bases left in between. This CDR3 region has 13 residues. CDR3 sequence reads: CARSLPGYGIQYF. CDR3 DNA sequence: TGTGCCAGAAGCTTACCAGGGTATGGCATTCAGTACTTC.

This chain connects TRBV6-2 or TRBV6-3 to TRBJ2-7; no firm D call. Trimming took 0 bases from V and 7 from J, leaving 4 bases between them. From germline, CDR1 is MNHEY and CDR2 SVGEGT. The CDR3 has 11 amino acids. The CDR3 loop reads CASSYSREQYF. Here the CDR3 DNA reads TGTGCCAGCAGTTACTCGCGAGAGCAGTACTTC.

CDR3 nucleotide sequence: TGTGCCAGCAGCAAGACAGGGGCGGTAGGCTACACCTTC. Its protein is CASSKTGAVGYTF. V gene TRBV7-8 combines with J gene TRBJ1-2; 8 bases fit TRBD1. The V segment lost 5 bases and the J segment 8 bases; nucleotides outside the gene matches: 7. The CDR3 totals 13 residues. Germline lookup yields CDR1 SGHVS and CDR2 FQNEAQ. Full variable domain (remainder filled in from reference TRBV7-8 and TRBJ1-2): GAGVSQSPRYKVAKRGQDVALRCDPISGHVSLFWYQQALGQGPEFLTYFQNEAQLDKSGLPSDRFFAERPEGSVSTLKIQRTQQEDSAVYLCASSKTGAVGYTFGSGTRLTVV.

The V and J genes are TRBV10-3 and TRBJ2-7; 8 nucleotides line up with TRBD2. The CDR3 consists of 13 residues. Unmatched junction bases numbered 1, after V lost 0 bases and J lost 6 bases. Germline V lookup: CDR1 ENHRY, CDR2 SYGVKD. The CDR3 spells CAISESRGVEQYF. For the CDR3, the DNA is TGTGCCATCAGTGAGTCGCGGGGGGTCGAGCAGTACTTC.

The J gene is TRBJ1-4, the V gene TRBV5-1, with 9 positions matching TRBD1. The CDR3 contains 15 residues. The junction had 6 bases not matched to a gene; V was cut back by 2 bases and J by 7 bases. Germline V gene lookup returns CDR1 SGHRS and CDR2 YFSETQ. CDR3 in DNA: TGCGCCAGCAGCTTTTCGACAGGGGGAGGTGAAAAACTGTTTTTT. It codes for CASSFSTGGGEKLFF.

The chain has TRBV7-2 and TRBJ2-5; D uncertain. The CDR3 covers 15 residues. Germline CDR1 and CDR2: SGHTA and FQGNSA. V was clipped by 1 base and J by 2 bases, with 11 bases between them. In nucleotides, the CDR3 is TGTGCCAGCAGCTTAGACGGACGACCTCAAGAGACCCAGTACTTC. Residues: CASSLDGRPQETQYF.

J is TRBJ2-4 and V is TRBV6-5; 8 nucleotides match TRBD1. V shed 10 bases, J shed 1 base, and the junction held 6 bases outside the gene matches. Germline V gives CDR1 MNHEY, CDR2 SVGAGI. This CDR3 is built from 14 residues. The CDR3 is CATTTGVAKNIQYF. CDR3 sequence (DNA): TGTGCCACCACGACAGGGGTTGCCAAAAACATTCAGTACTTC.

The chain is built from TRBV2 and TRBJ2-3, with 8 positions matching TRBD1. V was clipped by 4 bases and J by 4 bases; unmatched bases: 1. Germline CDR1 reads SNHLY; CDR2 reads FYNNEI. The CDR3 has 13 amino acids. This CDR3 reads CASSGQGSDTQYF. In DNA form, the CDR3 reads TGTGCCAGCAGTGGACAGGGGTCAGATACGCAGTATTTT.

The rearrangement uses TRBV2 and TRBJ2-1, with D tentatively TRBD2 (5 bases). CDR3 size: 14 residues. Germline lookup yields CDR1 SNHLY and CDR2 FYNNEI. V shed 7 bases and J shed 0 bases, with 10 bases lying between them. The CDR3, as DNA: TGTGCCAGCAACATGGGGAGCTCCTACAATGAGCAGTTCTTC. Translation: CASNMGSSYNEQFF. The whole variable domain, filled in from reference TRBV2 and TRBJ2-1, reads EPEVTQTPSHQVTQMGQEVILRCVPISNHLYFYWYRQILGQKVEFLVSFYNNEISEKSEIFDDQFSVERPDGSNFTLKIRSTKLEDSAMYFCASNMGSSYNEQFFGPGTRLTVL.

V is TRBV20-1 and J is TRBJ2-7; D call uncertain. The V gene's germline CDR1 is DFQATT and CDR2 SNEGSKA (reference sequence). Between the trimmed V and J ends, which lost 3 bases and 2 bases, there was a span of 14 bases. The CDR3 length is 14 residues. In nucleotides, the CDR3 is TGCAGTGCTAGTCAACGGCTCAAAACCTACGAGCAGTACTTC. It codes for CSASQRLKTYEQYF.

This clone was picked up one time. The chain is built from TRBV7-8 and TRBJ1-5, with D possibly TRBD1 on 5 matching bases. CDR1 and CDR2 from the germline V gene are SGHVS and FQNEAQ. V dropped 5 bases and J dropped 6 bases, with 14 bases sitting between them. The CDR3 spans 14 residues. The CDR3 region is CASSPRDPGQPQHF. In nucleotides, the CDR3 is TGTGCCAGCAGCCCTCGGGACCCGGGTCAGCCCCAGCATTTT. The complete variable domain, with remaining parts taken from reference TRBV7-8 and TRBJ1-5, reads GAGVSQSPRYKVAKRGQDVALRCDPISGHVSLFWYQQALGQGPEFLTYFQNEAQLDKSGLPSDRFFAERPEGSVSTLKIQRTQQEDSAVYLCASSPRDPGQPQHFGDGTRLSIL.

The chain uses TRBV3-1 (or the pseudogene TRBV3-2) and TRBJ1-6, with no clear D. Germline CDR1 is LGHDT and CDR2 is YNNKEL (reference sequence). The CDR3 spans 20 residues. V lost 0 bases to trimming and J lost 4 bases, with 22 bases between them. The CDR3 is CASSQDLRLAGVRYNSPLHF. The CDR3 DNA reads TGTGCCAGCAGCCAAGATCTTCGGCTGGCAGGCGTCCGATATAATTCACCCCTCCACTTT.

V is TRBV5-8 and J is TRBJ1-2; TRBD1 matches 9 bases. This CDR3 is 16 amino acids long. The ends lost 3 bases at V and 6 bases at J; junction bases unmatched: 12. Germline lookup yields CDR1 SGHTS and CDR2 YDEGEE. The CDR3 here is CASSYYRDREEDGYTF. As DNA, the CDR3 is TGTGCCAGCAGCTATTACCGGGACAGGGAGGAAGATGGCTACACCTTC. The complete variable domain, with remaining parts taken from reference TRBV5-8 and TRBJ1-2, reads EAGVTQSPTHLIKTRGQQATLRCSPISGHTSVYWYQQALGLGLQFLLWYDEGEERNRGNFPPRFSGRQFPNYSSELNVNALELEDSALYLCASSYYRDREEDGYTFGSGTRLTVV.

V is TRBV7-6 and J is TRBJ1-2; D remains unclear. V was pared by 0 bases and J by 0 bases, with 8 bases between. From germline, CDR1 is SGHVS and CDR2 FNYEAQ. The CDR3 totals 15 residues. In DNA form, the CDR3 reads TGTGCCAGCAGCTTAGCCCCGATGACTAACTATGGCTACACCTTC. Translating it yields CASSLAPMTNYGYTF.

This chain uses TRBV18 with TRBJ1-4, with TRBD1 as a possible D gene (5 bases). The CDR3 contains 13 residues. V lost 6 bases and J lost 8, with 13 bases in between. CDR1 is KGHSH, CDR2 LQKENI, per germline. The chain's CDR3 is CASSQHQGEKLFF. The CDR3, as DNA: TGTGCCAGCTCGCAACACCAGGGAGAAAAACTGTTTTTT.

The V call is TRBV4-3, the J call TRBJ1-2; tentative D call: TRBD1 (6 bases). Germline V gives CDR1 LGHNA, CDR2 YSLEER. This CDR3 comprises 15 residues. The V gene lost 0 bases and the J gene lost 8 bases, with 16 bases spanning the gap. CDR3 in DNA: TGCGCCAGCAGCCAAGATCGGGCAGGGGTTAGCGGCTACACCTTC. Translation: CASSQDRAGVSGYTF.